Here is one T cell receptor beta chain with its context. No antigen is known for it. The CDR3 spans 15 residues. The record originates from a study of cytomegalovirus exposure and HLA in healthy donors. Study-wide background: Among the 400 or so donors who were genotyped, approximately 76% fell in the genetic ancestry cluster that is associated with self-reported Caucasian donors. Broader study findings: When a later analysis was performed, an Asian-associated ancestry cluster reportedly had fewer N-insertions than the roughly 640-donor mean. Trimming of TCR beta V- and J-genes showed a link, identified in a later analysis, to a missense DCLRE1C variant. A list of 150 to 200 TCR beta chains associated with cytomegalovirus was given.

In the PCR, 60 Vbeta and 13 Jbeta primers were used. Measured with immunoSEQ multiplex PCR; TCRdb has only the in-frame clones, and not every one. The sample has about 190,000 clones; roughly 75% are singletons. The clonotype originates from a man aged 30-40 years in good health and CMV-seropositive. The sample comprised PBMCs. The chain couples TRBV21-1 to TRBJ1-4; the tabulated D call, TRBD1, remains unverified against the DNA. TRBV21-1 is termed a pseudogene. CDR3 sequence (DNA): TGTGCCAGCAGCACATCTCCACAGGGCGCGGAAAAACTGTTTTTT. Translated: CASSTSPQGAEKLFF.